This record looks at one T cell receptor (beta chain) sequence and its context. The antigen remains unidentified. CDR3 length equals 17 residues. V shed 0 bases and J 4 bases; nucleotides not matched to a gene: 9. The germline V gene encodes CDR1 LGHNA and CDR2 YNFKEQ. The data stem from a study of T cell responses to AZD1222 COVID-19 vaccine. Study observations and caveats: Only a handful of AZD1222 recipients were seropositive at baseline. Once two AZD1222 doses were given, Spike-specific TCR breadth and depth went up.

Libraries were prepared by immunoSEQ multiplex PCR; TCRdb keeps only in-frame clonotypes and omits some of them. The table lists roughly 80,000 clones, around nine tenths of them singletons. The sequence derives from an adult in good health. The rearrangement links TRBV4-2 to TRBJ1-2; 9 bases align to TRBD1. Source: peripheral blood, taken on day 0 of MenACWY control vaccination. The CDR3 DNA sequence: TGTGCCAGCAGCCAAGATTGGGACAGGGTGGGGGGCTATGGCTACACCTTC. It yields the protein CASSQDWDRVGGYGYTF.